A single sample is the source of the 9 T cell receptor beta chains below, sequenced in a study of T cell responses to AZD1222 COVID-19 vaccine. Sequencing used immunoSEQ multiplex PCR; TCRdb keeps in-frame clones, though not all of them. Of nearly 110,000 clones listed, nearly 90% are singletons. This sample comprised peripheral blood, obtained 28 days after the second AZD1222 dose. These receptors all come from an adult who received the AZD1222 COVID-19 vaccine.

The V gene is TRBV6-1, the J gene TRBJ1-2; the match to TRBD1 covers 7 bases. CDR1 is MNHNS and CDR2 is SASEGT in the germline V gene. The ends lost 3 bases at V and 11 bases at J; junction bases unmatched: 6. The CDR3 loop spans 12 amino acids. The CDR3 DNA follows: TGTGCCAGCAGTGACCAGACAGGGAGATACACCTTC. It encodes CASSDQTGRYTF.

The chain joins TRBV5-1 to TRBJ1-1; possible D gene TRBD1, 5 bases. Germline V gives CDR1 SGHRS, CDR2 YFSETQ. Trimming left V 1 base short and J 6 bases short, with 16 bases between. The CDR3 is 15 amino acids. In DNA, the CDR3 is TGCGCCAGCAGCTTGTCTGGGGGGTTCTCCCCTGAAGCTTTCTTT. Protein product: CASSLSGGFSPEAFF.

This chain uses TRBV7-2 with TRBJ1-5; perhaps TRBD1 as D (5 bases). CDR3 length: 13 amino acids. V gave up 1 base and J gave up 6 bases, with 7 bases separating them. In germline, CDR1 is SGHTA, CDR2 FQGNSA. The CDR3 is CASSLGGGQPQHF. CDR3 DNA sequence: TGTGCCAGCAGCTTAGGGGGGGGTCAGCCCCAGCATTTT. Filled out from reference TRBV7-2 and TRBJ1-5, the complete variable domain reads GAGVSQSPSNKVTEKGKDVELRCDPISGHTALYWYRQSLGQGLEFLIYFQGNSAPDKSGLPSDRFSAERTGGSVSTLTIQRTQQEDSAVYLCASSLGGGQPQHFGDGTRLSIL.

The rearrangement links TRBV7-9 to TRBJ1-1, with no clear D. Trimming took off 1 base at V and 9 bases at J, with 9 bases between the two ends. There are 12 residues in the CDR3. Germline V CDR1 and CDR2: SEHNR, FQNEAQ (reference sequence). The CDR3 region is CASSLDRTKAFF. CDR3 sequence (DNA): TGTGCCAGCAGCTTAGATAGGACTAAAGCTTTCTTT.

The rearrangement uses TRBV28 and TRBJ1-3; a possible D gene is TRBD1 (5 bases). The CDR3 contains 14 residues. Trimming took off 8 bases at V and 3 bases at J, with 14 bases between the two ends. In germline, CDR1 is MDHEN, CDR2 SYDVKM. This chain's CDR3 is CASSSGQGGNTIYF. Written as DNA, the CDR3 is TGTGCCAGCTCTAGCGGGCAGGGTGGAAACACCATATATTTT.

The CDR3 coding sequence is TGTGCCAGCACGATGAAGGGATCTGGGGCCAACGTCCTGACTTTC. Encoded protein: CASTMKGSGANVLTF. The chain links TRBV2 to TRBJ2-6; D is uncertain. Germline V gene sequence: CDR1 SNHLY, CDR2 FYNNEI. Trimming left V 7 bases short and J 1 base short, with 11 bases between. The CDR3 totals 15 residues.

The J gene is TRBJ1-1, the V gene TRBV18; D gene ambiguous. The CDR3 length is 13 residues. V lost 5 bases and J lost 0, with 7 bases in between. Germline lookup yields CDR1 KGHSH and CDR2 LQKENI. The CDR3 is CASSGNMNTEAFF. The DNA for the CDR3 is TGTGCCAGCTCAGGCAACATGAACACTGAAGCTTTCTTT.

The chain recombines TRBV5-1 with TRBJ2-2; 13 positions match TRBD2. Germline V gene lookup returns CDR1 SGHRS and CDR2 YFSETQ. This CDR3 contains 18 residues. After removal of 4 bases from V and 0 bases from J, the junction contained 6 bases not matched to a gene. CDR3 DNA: TGCGCCAGCAGCCCTTGGACTAGCGGGGGAACGAACACCGGGGAGCTGTTTTTT. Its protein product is CASSPWTSGGTNTGELFF.

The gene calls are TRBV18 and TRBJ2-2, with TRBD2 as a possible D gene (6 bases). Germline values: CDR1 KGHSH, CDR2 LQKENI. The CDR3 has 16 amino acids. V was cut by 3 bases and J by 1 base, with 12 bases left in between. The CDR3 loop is CASSPPGLRNTGELFF. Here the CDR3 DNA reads TGTGCCAGCTCACCGCCGGGACTCAGGAACACCGGGGAGCTGTTTTTT.